This note documents a single T cell receptor (beta chain) sequence. An end of the junction differs from the germline gene, which may be a read error. The data belong to a study of T-cell reconstitution after alpha-beta-depleted transplantation in children. A library of TCRbeta sequences, prepared with unique molecular identifiers, was generated. TCRdb reprocessed the PCR reads via MiXCR and lists one record per CDR3 protein. The table shows about 610,000 distinct CDR3 sequences, with over 9.5% occurring only once. This CDR3 region has 12 residues. Germline CDR1 MDHEN, CDR2 SYDVKM. The genes are TRBV28 and TRBJ1-2; TRBD1 matches 9 bases. Sequenced here: PBMCs from the stem cell graft donor, sampled from the stem cell graft. The receptor's source is a human donor who donated a stem cell graft to a child with acute myeloid leukemia. CDR3: CASSLSDRGISF. The CDR3 region has the DNA TGTGCCAGCAGTTTATCAGACAGGGGGATCTCCTTC.